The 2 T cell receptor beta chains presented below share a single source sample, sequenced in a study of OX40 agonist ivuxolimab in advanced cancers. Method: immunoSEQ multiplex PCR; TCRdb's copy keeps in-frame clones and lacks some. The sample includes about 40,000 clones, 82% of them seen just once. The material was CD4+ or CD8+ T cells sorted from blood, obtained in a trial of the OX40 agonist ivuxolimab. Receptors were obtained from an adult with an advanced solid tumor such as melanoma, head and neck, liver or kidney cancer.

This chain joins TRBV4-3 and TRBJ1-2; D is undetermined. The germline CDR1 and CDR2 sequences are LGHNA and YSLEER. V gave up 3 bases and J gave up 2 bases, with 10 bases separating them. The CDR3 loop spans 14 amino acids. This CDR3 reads CASSHALENYGYTF. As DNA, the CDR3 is TGCGCCAGCAGCCATGCACTAGAGAACTATGGCTACACCTTC.

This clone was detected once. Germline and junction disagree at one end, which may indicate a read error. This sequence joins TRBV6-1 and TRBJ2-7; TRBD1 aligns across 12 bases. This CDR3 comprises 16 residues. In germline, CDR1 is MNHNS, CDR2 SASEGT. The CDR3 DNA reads TGTGCCATCAGTGGTTCGGCGGGACAGGGGGCGAACGAGCAGTACTTC. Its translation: CAISGSAGQGANEQYF.